This entry lists 9 T cell receptor beta chains sequenced from one sample in a study of T cell responses to AZD1222 COVID-19 vaccine. Profiling relied on immunoSEQ multiplex PCR, and the TCRdb table lists in-frame clones only, not all of them. Of 95,000 to 110,000 clones detected, around nine tenths appear once; the ten largest clones hold 20% to 25%. Sample: peripheral blood, taken on day 0 of AZD1222 vaccination. Every receptor here comes from an adult in good health.

The chain employs TRBV18 and TRBJ1-1; a weak D match, TRBD1 (5 bases). The CDR3 runs 18 residues. V lost 0 bases to trimming and J lost 0 bases, with 17 bases between them. CDR1 is KGHSH and CDR2 is LQKENI in the germline V gene. CDR3 amino acids: CASSPPSQRWDLNTEAFF. CDR3 DNA sequence: TGTGCCAGCTCACCACCGTCTCAGCGCTGGGACCTGAACACTGAAGCTTTCTTT.

The CDR3 sequence is CSVDKETQYF. CDR3 nucleotides: TGCAGCGTTGACAAAGAGACCCAGTACTTC. The V call is TRBV29-1, the J call TRBJ2-5, with D uncertain. The CDR3 consists of 10 residues. The germline V and J ends were trimmed by 3 bases and 3 bases, with 2 bases remaining between them. The V gene's germline CDR1 is SQVTM and CDR2 ANQGSEA. Full variable domain (remainder filled in from reference TRBV29-1 and TRBJ2-5): SAVISQKPSRDICQRGTSLTIQCQVDSQVTMMFWYRQQPGQSLTLIATANQGSEATYESGFVIDKFPISRPNLTFSTLTVSNMSPEDSSIYLCSVDKETQYFGPGTRLLVL.

V is TRBV3-1 (or the pseudogene TRBV3-2) and J is TRBJ1-3; 9 positions agree with TRBD1. V shed 2 bases and J 2 bases; nucleotides not matched to a gene: 13. CDR1 LGHDT and CDR2 YNNKEL come from the germline V gene (reference sequence). CDR3 size: 19 residues. Written as DNA, the CDR3 is TGTGCCAGCAGCCAAAACGACTGCCGGGACAGGGCAGCTGGAAACACCATATATTTT. Translated: CASSQNDCRDRAAGNTIYF.

This chain connects TRBV7-2 to TRBJ2-2; D gene unclear. The germline CDR1 and CDR2 sequences are SGHTA and FQGNSA. The length of the CDR3 is 15 residues. Trimming shortened V by 1 base and J by 8 bases, and 14 bases separated the two germline ends. The CDR3: CASSLVPTIKGELFF. The CDR3 nucleotides read TGTGCCAGCAGCTTAGTTCCGACCATTAAGGGGGAGCTGTTTTTT.

This clone was seen once. The chain uses TRBV6-5 and TRBJ1-1; unclear D gene. There are 13 residues in the CDR3. The germline V gene encodes CDR1 MNHEY and CDR2 SVGAGI. The V end lost 6 bases, the J end lost 5 bases, and 13 bases lay between the germline ends. The CDR3 sequence: CASRYGVGTEAFF. The CDR3 nucleotides are TGTGCCAGCAGGTATGGGGTGGGGACTGAAGCTTTCTTT.

The rearrangement uses TRBV2 and TRBJ2-7, with D possibly being TRBD1 (6 bases). The germline V gene encodes CDR1 SNHLY and CDR2 FYNNEI. The CDR3 totals 15 residues. V was clipped by 5 bases and J by 0 bases, with 14 bases between them. The CDR3 spells CASSPRGFSSYEQYF. Written as DNA, the CDR3 is TGTGCCAGCAGTCCCAGGGGTTTTAGCTCCTACGAGCAGTACTTC.

The V gene is TRBV12-3 or TRBV12-4, the J gene TRBJ1-4; D gene ambiguous. The CDR3 length is 12 residues. Trimming took off 5 bases at V and 8 bases at J, with 9 bases between the two ends. DNA of the CDR3: TGTGCCAGCAGTACTCTGGGGGAAAAACTGTTTTTT. Translating gives CASSTLGEKLFF.

The rearrangement joins TRBV5-6 to TRBJ2-5, with a weak D call TRBD2 (5 bases). The CDR3 runs 13 residues. V lost 3 bases to trimming and J lost 13 bases, with 19 bases between them. Germline values: CDR1 SGHDT, CDR2 YYEEEE. CDR3: CASSYQASLQGYF. The DNA of the CDR3 is TGTGCCAGCAGCTACCAGGCTAGCCTACAAGGGTACTTC.

The chain couples TRBV6-5 to TRBJ1-2, with D tentatively TRBD1 (6 bases). CDR1 is MNHEY, CDR2 SVGAGI, per germline. CDR3 length: 11 residues. The chain's CDR3 is CAVTGTYGYTF. CDR3 sequence (DNA): TGTGCTGTAACAGGGACCTATGGCTACACCTTC.